One and the same sample provided the 2 T cell receptor beta chains below, sequenced in a study of siplizumab effects on memory and regulatory T cells. Using immunoSEQ multiplex PCR, the repertoire was profiled, and TCRdb retains in-frame clones only, with some absent. The table records about 99,000 clones, over 90% of them present only once. Sequencing was done on a sample of Tregs sorted from blood. These receptors were obtained from a human donor in good health.

V usage is TRBV6-5 and J usage is TRBJ1-5, with D possibly TRBD1 on 5 matching bases. There are 14 residues in the CDR3. The ends were cut back, 2 bases at V and 7 bases at J, with 12 bases in the middle. Germline-derived CDR1 and CDR2 are MNHEY and SVGAGI. The CDR3 sequence: CASSYAGWGQPQHF. CDR3 nucleotide sequence: TGTGCCAGCAGTTACGCAGGTTGGGGCCAGCCCCAGCATTTT.

V is TRBV5-5 and J is TRBJ1-4; D is undetermined. Germline CDR1 is SGHKS and CDR2 is YYEKEE (reference sequence). Trimming removed 0 bases at V and 5 bases at J, with 8 bases between. The length of the CDR3 is 14 residues. CDR3 loop: CASSLATSNEKLFF. CDR3 sequence (DNA): TGTGCCAGCAGCTTGGCCACGTCGAATGAAAAACTGTTTTTT.